This is a list of T cell receptor beta chains from one sample in a study of radiation and T cells in renal cell carcinoma. Data came from immunoSEQ multiplex PCR; TCRdb stores just in-frame clones and leaves some out. Of roughly 58,000 clones in the sample, 60% to 85% are singletons; the top ten hold approximately 6.8%. The sample here was blood, taken from a patient whose treatment included radiotherapy and nephrectomy. The receptors stem from a man aged 60-69 years with renal cell carcinoma. Both conserved end residues are part of each CDR3. The order of the fields is D gene, J gene, CDR3 length, V gene, clone size, CDR3 protein, CDR3 DNA. A D gene is named only where the DNA matches it firmly. Not every row has a clone size; where given, it reads once, few, many or a size class.

D gene: NA
J gene: TRBJ2-1
CDR3 length: 15
V gene: TRBV5-5
clone size: many
CDR3 protein: CASSLVSDSYNEQFF
CDR3 DNA: TGTGCCAGCAGCTTGGTGTCAGACTCCTACAATGAGCAGTTCTTC

D gene: NA
J gene: TRBJ2-1
CDR3 length: 13
V gene: TRBV5-1
clone size: once
CDR3 protein: CASGSGTLDEQFF
CDR3 DNA: TGCGCCAGTGGATCGGGGACTTTGGATGAGCAGTTCTTC

D gene: NA
J gene: TRBJ1-2
CDR3 length: 15
V gene: TRBV27
clone size: NA
CDR3 protein: CASREHQAQNYGYTF
CDR3 DNA: TGTGCCAGCAGGGAACACCAGGCACAAAACTATGGCTACACCTTC

D gene: TRBD2
J gene: TRBJ2-1
CDR3 length: 18
V gene: TRBV10-3
clone size: NA
CDR3 protein: CAISGSGTSGGYYNEQFF
CDR3 DNA: TGTGCCATCAGTGGTTCCGGGACTAGCGGGGGGTACTACAATGAGCAGTTCTTC

D gene: NA
J gene: TRBJ1-1
CDR3 length: 10
V gene: TRBV29-1
clone size: NA
CDR3 protein: CSARNTEAFF
CDR3 DNA: TGCAGCGCAAGGAACACTGAAGCTTTCTTT

D gene: NA
J gene: TRBJ1-5
CDR3 length: 14
V gene: TRBV30
clone size: NA
CDR3 protein: CAWSVGAGNQPQHF
CDR3 DNA: TGTGCCTGGAGTGTGGGGGCGGGCAATCAGCCCCAGCATTTT

D gene: NA
J gene: TRBJ2-1
CDR3 length: 15
V gene: TRBV5-1
clone size: NA
CDR3 protein: CASSLQGGGPNEQFF
CDR3 DNA: TGCGCCAGCAGCTTGCAGGGCGGCGGGCCCAATGAGCAGTTCTTC

D gene: NA
J gene: TRBJ1-1
CDR3 length: 13
V gene: TRBV5-1
clone size: NA
CDR3 protein: CASSLEQNTEAFF
CDR3 DNA: TGCGCCAGCAGCTTGGAACAGAACACTGAAGCTTTCTTT

D gene: TRBD2
J gene: TRBJ2-2
CDR3 length: 14
V gene: TRBV29-1
clone size: NA
CDR3 protein: CSGGLAGLAGELFF
CDR3 DNA: TGCAGCGGGGGACTAGCGGGATTGGCCGGGGAGCTGTTTTTT

D gene: TRBD1
J gene: TRBJ1-1
CDR3 length: 14
V gene: TRBV19
clone size: NA
CDR3 protein: CASSLVTGGAEAFF
CDR3 DNA: TGTGCCAGTAGTCTTGTCACAGGGGGGGCTGAAGCTTTCTTT

D gene: NA
J gene: TRBJ1-1
CDR3 length: 14
V gene: TRBV5-6
clone size: NA
CDR3 protein: CASSLAAGGTEAFF
CDR3 DNA: TGTGCCAGCAGCTTGGCCGCCGGAGGTACTGAAGCTTTCTTT

D gene: NA
J gene: TRBJ1-4
CDR3 length: 13
V gene: TRBV11-2
clone size: NA
CDR3 protein: CASSLGSGEKLFF
CDR3 DNA: TGTGCCAGCAGCTTAGGATCAGGAGAAAAACTGTTTTTT

D gene: TRBD2
J gene: TRBJ2-1
CDR3 length: 15
V gene: TRBV19
clone size: NA
CDR3 protein: CASSNSGSSYNEQFF
CDR3 DNA: TGTGCCAGTAGTAATAGCGGGAGCTCCTACAATGAGCAGTTCTTC

D gene: TRBD1
J gene: TRBJ2-2
CDR3 length: 15
V gene: TRBV7-9
clone size: few
CDR3 protein: CASIPDRGGTGELFF
CDR3 DNA: TGTGCCAGCATTCCCGACAGGGGAGGAACCGGGGAGCTGTTTTTT

D gene: NA
J gene: TRBJ1-5
CDR3 length: 15
V gene: TRBV18
clone size: NA
CDR3 protein: CASSLGGGEVQPQHF
CDR3 DNA: TGTGCCAGCTCCCTCGGGGGAGGCGAGGTTCAGCCCCAGCATTTT

D gene: NA
J gene: TRBJ1-1
CDR3 length: 14
V gene: TRBV27
clone size: NA
CDR3 protein: CASSPILENTEAFF
CDR3 DNA: TGTGCCAGCAGCCCTATTCTGGAGAACACTGAAGCTTTCTTT

D gene: TRBD1
J gene: TRBJ1-4
CDR3 length: 14
V gene: TRBV5-6
clone size: NA
CDR3 protein: CASSFEGASEKLFF
CDR3 DNA: TGTGCCAGCAGCTTTGAGGGGGCGAGTGAAAAACTGTTTTTT